These T cell receptor beta chains were read from a single sample in a study of cytomegalovirus exposure and HLA in healthy donors. Using immunoSEQ multiplex PCR, the repertoire was profiled, and TCRdb retains in-frame clones only, with some absent. The sample contains about 180,000 clones, around 84% of which appear only once. The sample taken for sequencing was PBMCs. The receptors were gathered from a girl aged 2 to 9 in good health and CMV-seropositive. The CDR3 runs from the conserved cysteine through the conserved F or W. A D gene is named only where the DNA matches it firmly. Part of the rows lack a size; the others show once, few, many or a class for expanded clones.

TGTGCCAGCAGTTCCAGTGGGCCGGATGGCTACACCTTC CASSSSGPDGYTF TRBV28 . . TRBJ1-2
TGCGCCAGCAGCTTTGGACTAGCGGGAGGGCCTCGATATCGGGCAATCGGGGAGCTGTTTTTT CASSFGLAGGPRYRAIGELFF TRBV5-1 . TRBD2 TRBJ2-2
TGTGCCAGCAGAGCAGGGACAGGGCGGGGGAACACTGAAGCTTTCTTT CASRAGTGRGNTEAFF TRBV2 . TRBD1 TRBJ1-1
TGTGCCAGCAGGATGGAGTCCGGGGGGTTACAAACCTATGGCTACACCTTC CASRMESGGLQTYGYTF TRBV5-6 . . TRBJ1-2
TGTGCCAGCAGCGCGACAGGCACCTACGAGCAGTACTTC CASSATGTYEQYF TRBV9 . . TRBJ2-7
TGTGCCAGCTCACCCCCGGAGGGTGTGGAAAAACTGTTTTTT CASSPPEGVEKLFF TRBV18 . . TRBJ1-4
TGCGCCAGCAGCCCTAGCGGGAGGCCCACAGATACGCAGTATTTT CASSPSGRPTDTQYF TRBV5-1 . TRBD2 TRBJ2-3
TGTGCCAGCAGCCCGCCCCTAGCGGGGGCTGGGAATGAGCAGTTCTTC CASSPPLAGAGNEQFF TRBV5-4 . TRBD2 TRBJ2-1
TGTGCCAGCAGTGAAGTTAGGGCAGGGGGCCACACCTTC CASSEVRAGGHTF TRBV2 . TRBD1 TRBJ1-2
TGTGCCAGCTCACCAACGAGTCTCTCCGGGACAGAGAACACTGAAGCTTTCTTT CASSPTSLSGTENTEAFF TRBV18 . TRBD1 TRBJ1-1
TGTGCCTGGACAGGGACAGGGGTGGGGTACACTGAAGCTTTCTTT CAWTGTGVGYTEAFF TRBV30 . TRBD1 TRBJ1-1
TGTGCCTGGAGTGGGGGACAACTTAACACTGAAGCTTTCTTT CAWSGGQLNTEAFF TRBV30 . . TRBJ1-1
TGCGCCAGCAGTAGCGGGCGGCTCGTATACGAGCAGTACTTC CASSSGRLVYEQYF TRBV5-1 . TRBD2 TRBJ2-7
TGTGCCAGCTCACCGACGCAGGGAGAAGCTTTCTTT CASSPTQGEAFF TRBV18 . . TRBJ1-1
TGTGCCAGCAGCTTACAGGGCTGGGAACTTAATTCACCCCTCCACTTT CASSLQGWELNSPLHF TRBV5-6 . . TRBJ1-6
TGTGCCAGCAGCTTAGGTCGGGATGGGCAGCCCCAGCATTTT CASSLGRDGQPQHF TRBV7-9 many . TRBJ1-5
TGTGCCTGGAGTGTAGCGGGGAACACTGAAGCTTTCTTT CAWSVAGNTEAFF TRBV30 . . TRBJ1-1
TGTGCCACGGGACTAGCGGGAGACGAGACCCAGTACTTC CATGLAGDETQYF TRBV25-1 . TRBD2 TRBJ2-5
TGTGCCAGCAGCTTAGTGACTTCTGAAGCTTTCTTT CASSLVTSEAFF TRBV7-8 . . TRBJ1-1
TGTGCCAGCAGCATACGGACAGGACTGAACACTGAAGCTTTCTTT CASSIRTGLNTEAFF TRBV7-2 . TRBD1 TRBJ1-1
TGTGCCAGCCGAGGAGACACCGGGGAGCTGTTTTTT CASRGDTGELFF TRBV9 . . TRBJ2-2
TGTGCCAGCAGTTTTCCCGGGACTAGCGGGAGATATGAGCAGTTCTTC CASSFPGTSGRYEQFF TRBV28 . TRBD2 TRBJ2-1
TGTGCCAGCAGCCAAGAGGGACAGTACTATGGCTACACCTTC CASSQEGQYYGYTF TRBV14 . TRBD1 TRBJ1-2
TGTGCCAGCTCACCAGACCCCCGCGGGCAGTACTTC CASSPDPRGQYF TRBV18 once . TRBJ2-7
TGTGCCAGCAGCCAAGTCGATGTCAGTTTCAATGAGCAGTTCTTC CASSQVDVSFNEQFF TRBV14 . . TRBJ2-1
TGTGCCAGCAGAAAGACAGGGACGACTGAAGCTTTCTTT CASRKTGTTEAFF TRBV2 . TRBD1 TRBJ1-1
TGTGCCAGCAGCGAAGGGACTAGCGGACCCAATGAGCAGTTCTTC CASSEGTSGPNEQFF TRBV28 . TRBD2 TRBJ2-1
TGTGCCAGCTCGCAGGCTTGCGGCTACACCTTC CASSQACGYTF TRBV18 . . TRBJ1-2
TGTGCCAGCAGCTTAGGGACTAGCGACTCCTACGAGCAGTACTTC CASSLGTSDSYEQYF TRBV7-2 . TRBD2 TRBJ2-7
TGTGCCAGCAGTGGAGGACAGGGGGCGCGGAGCAATCAGCCCCAGCATTTT CASSGGQGARSNQPQHF TRBV6-1 few TRBD1 TRBJ1-5
TGTGCCAGCAGCCGGACAGGGGGTATAACTGAAGCTTTCTTT CASSRTGGITEAFF TRBV7-9 . TRBD1 TRBJ1-1
TGTGCCAGCTCCCTTCAGGGACAGGGGAATGAAAAACTGTTTTTT CASSLQGQGNEKLFF TRBV13 few TRBD1 TRBJ1-4
TGTGCCAGCAGTACTACAGGGACCCCTTCCTACGAGCAGTACTTC CASSTTGTPSYEQYF TRBV28 . . TRBJ2-7
TGTGCCAGCTCACCCGAAACCCAGGCGGAGCAGTACTTC CASSPETQAEQYF TRBV18 . . TRBJ2-7
TGCGCCAGCAGCCATGTGGGACATGAAAAAGCAGATACGCAGTATTTT CASSHVGHEKADTQYF TRBV4-1 . . TRBJ2-3
TGTGCCAGTAACCCAGTCCCTTACAGGAATCAGCCCCAGCATTTT CASNPVPYRNQPQHF TRBV19 . . TRBJ1-5
TGTGCCAGCACGCGACTAGTGGGAGAGGATGAGCAGTTCTTC CASTRLVGEDEQFF TRBV27 once . TRBJ2-1
TGTGCCAGTCGGACAGGGGCAACTAATGAAAAACTGTTTTTT CASRTGATNEKLFF TRBV6-5 few TRBD1 TRBJ1-4
TGTGCTAGTGGTTCGTGGGGGGGATTGAATGAAAAACTGTTTTTT CASGSWGGLNEKLFF TRBV12-5 . . TRBJ1-4
TGTGCCAGCAGTGATGCCGGGGGGGGGACCGGGGAGCTGTTTTTT CASSDAGGGTGELFF TRBV25-1 . TRBD2 TRBJ2-2
TGCGCCAGCAGCCGTAGCGGGTCGACCTACGAGCAGTACTTC CASSRSGSTYEQYF TRBV4-1 few TRBD2 TRBJ2-7
TGTGCCAGCAGCCGCGGCTCGGAGAGATATAATGAGCAGTTCTTC CASSRGSERYNEQFF TRBV7-2 . . TRBJ2-1
TGTGCCAGCAGCCCACGGGAATCGGGTGAAGCTTTCTTT CASSPRESGEAFF TRBV7-6 . . TRBJ1-1
TGTGCCAGCAGTTACTCGGGACAGGGGGCCTACAATGAGCAGTTCTTC CASSYSGQGAYNEQFF TRBV6-8 . TRBD1 TRBJ2-1
TGTGCCAGCAGCCTGGACAGATATGGCTACACCTTC CASSLDRYGYTF TRBV7-8 . . TRBJ1-2